This entry describes one T cell receptor (beta chain). This sample was included in a study of T cell changes during pregnancy in multiple sclerosis. The assay was immunoSEQ multiplex PCR, and TCRdb's table has in-frame clones only and misses some. The data show some 74,000 clones, 80% to 95% seen once. Trimming took 4 bases from V and 7 from J, leaving 10 bases between them. The germline V gene encodes CDR1 MNHEY and CDR2 SMNVEV (reference sequence). The CDR3 length is 12 residues. Sequencing was performed on peripheral blood, taken after pregnancy. This TCR was sampled from a female donor in good health, enrolled as a control in a pregnancy study. The chain recombines TRBV27 with TRBJ1-2, with D possibly TRBD1 on 6 matching bases. CDR3 bases: TGTGCCAGCAGTTCGGGGGGCCGTGGCTACACCTTC. This encodes CASSSGGRGYTF.